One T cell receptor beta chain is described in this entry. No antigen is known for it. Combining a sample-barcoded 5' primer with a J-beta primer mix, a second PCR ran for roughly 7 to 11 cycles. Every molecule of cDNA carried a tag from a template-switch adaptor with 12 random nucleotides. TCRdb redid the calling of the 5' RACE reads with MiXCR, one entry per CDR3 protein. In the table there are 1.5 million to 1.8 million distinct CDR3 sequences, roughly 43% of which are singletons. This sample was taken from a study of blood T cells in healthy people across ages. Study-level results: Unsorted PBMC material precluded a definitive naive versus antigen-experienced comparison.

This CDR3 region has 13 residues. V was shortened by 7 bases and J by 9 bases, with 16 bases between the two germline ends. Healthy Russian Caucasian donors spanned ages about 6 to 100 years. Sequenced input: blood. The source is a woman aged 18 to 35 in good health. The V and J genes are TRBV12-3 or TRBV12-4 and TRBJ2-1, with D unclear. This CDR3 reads CASTFSSHIEQFF. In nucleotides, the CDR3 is TGTGCCAGCACTTTCTCTTCGCACATTGAGCAGTTCTTC.